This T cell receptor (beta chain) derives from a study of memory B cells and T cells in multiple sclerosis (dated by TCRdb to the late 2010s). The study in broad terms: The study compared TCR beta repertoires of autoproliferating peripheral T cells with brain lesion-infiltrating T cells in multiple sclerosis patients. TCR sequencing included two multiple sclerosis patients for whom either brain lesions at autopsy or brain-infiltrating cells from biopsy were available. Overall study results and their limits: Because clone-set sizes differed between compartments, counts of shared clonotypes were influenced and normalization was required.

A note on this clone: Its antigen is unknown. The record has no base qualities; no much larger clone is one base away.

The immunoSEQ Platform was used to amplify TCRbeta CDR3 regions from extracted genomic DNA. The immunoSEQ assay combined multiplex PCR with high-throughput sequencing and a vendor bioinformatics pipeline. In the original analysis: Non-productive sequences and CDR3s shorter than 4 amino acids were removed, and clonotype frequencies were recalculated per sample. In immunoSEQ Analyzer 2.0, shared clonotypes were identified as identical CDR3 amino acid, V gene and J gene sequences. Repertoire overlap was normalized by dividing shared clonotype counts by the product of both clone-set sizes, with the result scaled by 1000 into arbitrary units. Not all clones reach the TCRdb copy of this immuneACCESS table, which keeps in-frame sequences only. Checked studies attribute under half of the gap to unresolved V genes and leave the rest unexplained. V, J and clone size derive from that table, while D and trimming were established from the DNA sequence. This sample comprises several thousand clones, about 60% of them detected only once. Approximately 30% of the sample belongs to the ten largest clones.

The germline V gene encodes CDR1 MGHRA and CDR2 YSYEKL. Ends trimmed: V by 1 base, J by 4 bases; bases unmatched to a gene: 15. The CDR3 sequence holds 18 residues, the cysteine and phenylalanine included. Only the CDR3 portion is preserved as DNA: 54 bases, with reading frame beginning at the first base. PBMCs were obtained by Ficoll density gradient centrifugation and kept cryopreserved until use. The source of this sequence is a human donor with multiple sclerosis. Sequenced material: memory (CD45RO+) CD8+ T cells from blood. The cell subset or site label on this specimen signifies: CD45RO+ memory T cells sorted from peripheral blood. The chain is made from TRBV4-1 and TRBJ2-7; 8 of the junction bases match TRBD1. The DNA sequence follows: TGCGCCAGCAGCCAAGTGTTCTACCCGGGACAGGAGACTTACGAGCAGTACTTC. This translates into CASSQVFYPGQETYEQYF.